The 25 T cell receptor beta chains presented below share a single source sample, sequenced in a study of tumor T cells in aggressive B-cell lymphoma (dated by TCRdb to between 2016 and 2019). Library preparation employed the immunoSEQ multiplex PCR assay. Entries here come from immuneACCESS through TCRdb and include only in-frame sequences with V and J called. Some clones fail to appear in such tables; in the studies checked, an unresolved V gene covers under half of the shortfall, and the cause of the remainder is unknown. This sample is represented by about 340 clones; roughly 96% of them were singletons. The top ten clones comprise approximately 10% of the sample. The sequencing sample was made of tumor tissue. The receptor source for this set is an adult with diffuse large B cell lymphoma.

The rearrangement joins TRBV9 to TRBJ1-5; TRBD1 agrees at 10 bases. Looked up from germline, CDR1 is SGDLS and CDR2 is YYNGEE. The CDR3 is made up of 14 amino acids. Trimming cost V 3 bases and J 7 bases; bases outside gene matches: 4. The CDR3 here is CASSGRDRGQPQHF. The DNA of the CDR3 is TGTGCCAGCAGCGGACGGGACAGGGGACAGCCCCAGCATTTT.

The chain recombines TRBV29-1 with TRBJ2-7, with D tentatively TRBD1 (6 bases). Germline V gives CDR1 SQVTM, CDR2 ANQGSEA. The CDR3 length is 13 residues. The V gene lost 8 bases and the J gene lost 1 base, with 15 bases spanning the gap. The CDR3 nucleotides read TGCAGCACCCGGACAGCTGAATCCTACGAGCAGTACTTC. The encoded protein is CSTRTAESYEQYF.

The chain employs TRBV18 and TRBJ2-3; D is unclear. V was cut by 4 bases and J by 6 bases, with 14 bases left in between. There are 14 residues in the CDR3. Germline assignment: CDR1 KGHSH and CDR2 LQKENI. CDR3 sequence reads: CASSLQSPLDTQYF. The CDR3 nucleotides read TGTGCCAGCTCACTCCAGTCCCCGCTCGATACGCAGTATTTT.

This chain joins TRBV13 and TRBJ1-6; 11 bases line up with TRBD1. Germline V lookup: CDR1 PRHDT, CDR2 FYEKMQ (reference sequence). This CDR3 comprises 14 residues. The V and J ends lost 6 bases and 9 bases, in that order; junction bases with no gene match: 4. DNA for the CDR3: TGTGCCAGCAGATCCGGGACAGGGGGTTCACCCCTCCACTTT. Protein sequence: CASRSGTGGSPLHF.

This clone was picked up one time. The chain couples TRBV18 to TRBJ2-7; 8 nucleotides align to TRBD1. V shed 2 bases, J shed 6 bases, and the junction held 12 bases outside the gene matches. Per germline, CDR1 KGHSH and CDR2 LQKENI. The CDR3 has 16 residues. The CDR3 coding sequence is TGTGCCAGCTCACCAGAAGACAGGGGACTTTCTGGCGAGCAGTACTTC. This gives the protein CASSPEDRGLSGEQYF.

This chain connects TRBV5-4 to TRBJ1-2; D is unresolved. Germline V gene lookup returns CDR1 SGHNT and CDR2 YYREEE (reference sequence). This CDR3 is 16 amino acids long. The V gene lost 6 bases and the J gene lost 4 bases, with 22 bases spanning the gap. The CDR3 DNA sequence: TGTGCCAGCATTCATGACATACCAGGAAAGACCTATGGCTACACCTTC. As protein: CASIHDIPGKTYGYTF.

V usage is TRBV7-2 and J usage is TRBJ2-1; TRBD2 might be the D (6 bases). Trimming cost V 6 bases and J 8 bases, with 17 bases left between them. Germline V gives CDR1 SGHTA, CDR2 FQGNSA. The CDR3 sequence is 14 residues long. The CDR3: CASSYSGGWDEQFF. The CDR3 DNA follows: TGTGCCAGCAGTTATAGCGGAGGATGGGATGAGCAGTTCTTC. Drawing the rest from reference TRBV7-2 and TRBJ2-1, the complete variable domain is GAGVSQSPSNKVTEKGKDVELRCDPISGHTALYWYRQSLGQGLEFLIYFQGNSAPDKSGLPSDRFSAERTGGSVSTLTIQRTQQEDSAVYLCASSYSGGWDEQFFGPGTRLTVL.

V is TRBV5-1 and J is TRBJ2-1; D is uncertain. Trimming took off 0 bases at V and 4 bases at J, with 2 bases between the two ends. Germline V gives CDR1 SGHRS, CDR2 YFSETQ. There are 12 residues in the CDR3. This CDR3 reads CASSLVYNEQFF. As DNA, the CDR3 is TGCGCCAGCAGCTTGGTATACAATGAGCAGTTCTTC.

Note on this clone: Sequence at one end of the junction differs from germline and may be a read error. The rearrangement uses TRBV7-2 and TRBJ1-6; 10 bases line up with TRBD1. The CDR3 totals 16 residues. CDR1 SGHTA and CDR2 FQGNSA come from the germline V gene. The CDR3 DNA reads as TGTGCTAGCAGCAAAGCCGGGACAGGGGTGAGTTCACCCCTCCACTTT. Its protein is CASSKAGTGVSSPLHF.

For the CDR3, the DNA is TGTGCCACCCGATCGGCGGCCGAAAAACTGTTTTTT. Encoded protein: CATRSAAEKLFF. The chain links TRBV7-2 to TRBJ1-4; D unresolved. V was trimmed by 10 bases and J by 8 bases, leaving 14 bases between them. In germline, CDR1 is SGHTA, CDR2 FQGNSA. The CDR3 extends over 12 amino acids.

On this clone: Likely a read error: the CDR3 ends without its conserved phenylalanine or tryptophan. V gene TRBV5-1 combines with J gene TRBJ1-1; D uncertain. Germline values: CDR1 SGHRS, CDR2 YFSETQ. This CDR3 spans 15 amino acids. Trimming stripped 0 bases from V and 1 base from J, with 10 bases between. The CDR3 DNA reads TGCGCCAGCAGCTTGGACAGTCTAACGAACACTGAAGCTTTCTTG. Its translation is CASSLDSLTNTEAFL.

V usage is TRBV4-3 and J usage is TRBJ2-1; D is unresolved. Germline CDR1 reads LGHNA; CDR2 reads YSLEER. The ends were cut back, 3 bases at V and 6 bases at J, with 3 bases in the middle. The CDR3 has 11 amino acids. CDR3 sequence (DNA): TGCGCCAGCAGCCATCGCAATGAGCAGTTCTTC. It encodes CASSHRNEQFF.

V usage is TRBV2 and J usage is TRBJ2-1, with a weak D call TRBD1 (5 bases). With 3 bases removed from V and 5 bases from J, the gap between germline ends came to 11 bases. This CDR3 contains 14 residues. Germline V gene lookup returns CDR1 SNHLY and CDR2 FYNNEI. The CDR3 nucleotides are TGTGCCAGCAGTGAGGAAGGGGTAGACAATGAGCAGTTCTTC. Protein: CASSEEGVDNEQFF.

This clone has only one observation. One junction end disagrees with the germline gene, perhaps due to a read error. V and J are TRBV5-5 and TRBJ1-5; 7 bases align to TRBD1. The CDR3 has 14 residues. Germline V gene sequence: CDR1 SGHKS, CDR2 YYEKEE (reference sequence). CDR3 sequence: CASSFRQGNQLQHF. The CDR3, as DNA: TGTGCCAGCAGCTTTCGACAGGGCAATCAGCTCCAGCATTTT. Filled out from reference TRBV5-5 and TRBJ1-5, the complete variable domain reads DAGVTQSPTHLIKTRGQQVTLRCSPISGHKSVSWYQQVLGQGPQFIFQYYEKEERGRGNFPDRFSARQFPNYSSELNVNALLLGDSALYLCASSFRQGNQLQHFGDGTRLSIL.

This clone was detected only once. The chain employs TRBV7-6 and TRBJ2-5; 8 bases map to TRBD2. The J call is uncertain, as TRBJ2-7 better fits the DNA end. The CDR3 length is 15 residues. Germline CDR1 is SGHVS and CDR2 is FNYEAQ. The CDR3 DNA is TGTGCCAGCAGCTTTGACGCGGGAGGAAGGTACGAGCAGTACTTC. It yields the protein CASSFDAGGRYEQYF.

The rearrangement links TRBV4-2 to TRBJ2-2, with 8 bases matching TRBD2. With 1 base clipped from V and 7 bases from J, the junction kept 8 bases outside the gene matches. The CDR3 has 16 amino acids. Germline values: CDR1 LGHNA, CDR2 YNFKEQ. The CDR3 DNA is TGTGCCAGCAGCCAAGTTGCCGGGAGGGCAGGCGGGGAGCTGTTTTTT. Translating it yields CASSQVAGRAGGELFF.

V usage is TRBV7-9 and J usage is TRBJ1-2, with D possibly matching TRBD1 (6 bases). The CDR3 extends over 14 amino acids. V lost 3 bases, J lost 3 bases, and 11 bases lay in between. Germline CDR1 and CDR2: SEHNR and FQNEAQ (reference sequence). CDR3 residues: CASSFQQGDYGYTF. CDR3 DNA sequence: TGTGCCAGCAGCTTTCAACAGGGTGACTATGGCTACACCTTC.

The chain carries TRBV30 and TRBJ2-2; D is perhaps TRBD2 (6 bases). The CDR3 has 13 amino acids. CDR1 GTSNPN and CDR2 SVGIG come from the germline V gene (reference sequence). Trimming removed 7 bases from V and 6 bases from J, with 15 bases in between. As DNA, the CDR3 is TGTGCCTTCTCGGAGGGAGTAGCCGGGGAGCTGTTTTTT. Its protein is CAFSEGVAGELFF.

About this clone itself: One junction end disagrees with the germline gene, perhaps due to a read error. This chain joins TRBV6-6 and TRBJ1-5; D might be TRBD1 (6 bases). Germline V gene lookup returns CDR1 MNHNY and CDR2 SVGAGI (reference sequence). The CDR3 contains 16 residues. The DNA of the CDR3 is TGTGCTAGCAGTCCCTACTTGCCAGGGGGCAATCAGCCCCAGCATTTT. Protein: CASSPYLPGGNQPQHF.

The rearrangement uses TRBV28 and TRBJ1-2, with TRBD1 matching 7 bases. Germline V lookup: CDR1 MDHEN, CDR2 SYDVKM. There are 13 residues in the CDR3. The J segment lost 4 bases and the V segment lost 11 bases, leaving 10 bases of the junction unmatched. CDR3 nucleotides: TGTGCCTTCTCCGGGACAGTACTCTATGGCTACACCTTC. It codes for CAFSGTVLYGYTF.

The V gene is TRBV27, the J gene TRBJ2-3; the D gene is possibly TRBD1 (6 bases). The CDR3 consists of 15 residues. Germline-derived CDR1 and CDR2 are MNHEY and SMNVEV (reference sequence). The V end was cut by 3 bases, the J end by 0 bases, with 10 bases between. This CDR3 reads CASSFRDTSTDTQYF. In DNA, the CDR3 is TGTGCCAGCAGTTTCCGGGACACCAGCACAGATACGCAGTATTTT.

This chain uses TRBV4-3 with TRBJ2-7; 7 positions match TRBD1. The CDR3 runs 15 residues. The V segment lost 1 base and the J segment 4 bases; nucleotides outside the gene matches: 7. Looked up from germline, CDR1 is LGHNA and CDR2 is YSLEER. CDR3 coding DNA: TGCGCCAGCAGCCAAGGTTCCAGCAGGGGGTACGAGCAGTACTTC. Translation: CASSQGSSRGYEQYF.

The chain uses TRBV5-8 and TRBJ2-6; 9 nucleotides agree with TRBD1. The CDR3 runs to 17 residues. The germline V gene encodes CDR1 SGHTS and CDR2 YDEGEE. Losses at the gene ends were 2 bases for V and 1 base for J; bases not matched to a gene: 4. The CDR3 loop reads CASSFRDRASGANVLTF. CDR3 coding DNA: TGTGCCAGCAGCTTCCGGGACAGGGCATCTGGGGCCAACGTCCTGACTTTC.

The rearrangement links TRBV5-1 to TRBJ1-6, with 8 bases identical to TRBD1. The ends lost 8 bases at V and 9 bases at J; junction bases unmatched: 10. This CDR3 contains 14 residues. Germline V gene data show CDR1 as SGHRS and CDR2 as YFSETQ. CDR3 protein: CASTPGQVFSPLHF. The DNA of the CDR3 is TGCGCCAGTACCCCGGGACAGGTCTTTTCACCCCTCCACTTT.

With respect to this clone: Relative to the germline gene, one junction end is altered; a read error may explain this. The chain links TRBV29-1 to TRBJ1-1, with a possible D match to TRBD1 (6 bases). Germline CDR1 is SQVTM and CDR2 is ANQGSEA. The CDR3 length is 12 residues. The DNA for the CDR3 is TGCAGCGTCTCTATGGACAGAGGGTCCCTAACCTTT. It specifies CSVSMDRGSLTF.